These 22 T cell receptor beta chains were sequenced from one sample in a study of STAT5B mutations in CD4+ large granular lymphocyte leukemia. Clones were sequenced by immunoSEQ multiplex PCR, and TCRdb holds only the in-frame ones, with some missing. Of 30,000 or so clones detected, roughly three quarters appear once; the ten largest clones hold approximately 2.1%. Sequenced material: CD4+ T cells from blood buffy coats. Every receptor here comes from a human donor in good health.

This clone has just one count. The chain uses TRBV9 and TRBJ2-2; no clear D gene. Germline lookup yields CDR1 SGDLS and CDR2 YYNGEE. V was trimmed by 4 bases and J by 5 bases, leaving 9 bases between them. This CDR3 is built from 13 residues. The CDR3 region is CASSQDFTGELFF. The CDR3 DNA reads TGTGCCAGCAGCCAAGACTTTACCGGGGAGCTGTTTTTT.

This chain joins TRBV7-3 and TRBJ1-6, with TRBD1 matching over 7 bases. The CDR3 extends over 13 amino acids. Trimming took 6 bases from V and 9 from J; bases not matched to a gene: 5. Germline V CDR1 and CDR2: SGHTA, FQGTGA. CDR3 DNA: TGTGCCAGCAGACGGGACAGCGGTTCACCCCTCCACTTT. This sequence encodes CASRRDSGSPLHF.

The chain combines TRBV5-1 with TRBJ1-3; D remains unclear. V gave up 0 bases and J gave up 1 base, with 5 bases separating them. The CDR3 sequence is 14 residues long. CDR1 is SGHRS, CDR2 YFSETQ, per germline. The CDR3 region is CASSLEGSGNTIYF. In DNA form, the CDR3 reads TGCGCCAGCAGCTTGGAAGGTTCTGGAAACACCATATATTTT.

DNA of the CDR3: TGTGCCAGCAGTTCGCAGGGGAAGGAGCTGTTTTTT. It is translated as CASSSQGKELFF. V gene TRBV6-6 combines with J gene TRBJ2-2; weak D call: TRBD1 (6 bases). Germline V lookup: CDR1 MNHNY, CDR2 SVGAGI (reference sequence). Trimming took 4 bases from V and 10 from J, leaving 10 bases between them. The CDR3 extends over 12 amino acids.

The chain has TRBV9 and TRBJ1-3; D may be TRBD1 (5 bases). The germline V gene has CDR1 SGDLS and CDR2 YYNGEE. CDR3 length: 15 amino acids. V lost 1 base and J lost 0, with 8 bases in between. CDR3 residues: CASSVTDSSGNTIYF. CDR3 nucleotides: TGTGCCAGCAGCGTAACCGACAGCTCTGGAAACACCATATATTTT.

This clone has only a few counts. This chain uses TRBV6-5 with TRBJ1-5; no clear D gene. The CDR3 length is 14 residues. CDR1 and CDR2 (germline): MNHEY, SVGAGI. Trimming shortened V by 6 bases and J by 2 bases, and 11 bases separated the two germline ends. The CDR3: CASRGLVGNQPQHF. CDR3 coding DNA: TGTGCCAGCAGGGGGTTAGTGGGCAATCAGCCCCAGCATTTT.

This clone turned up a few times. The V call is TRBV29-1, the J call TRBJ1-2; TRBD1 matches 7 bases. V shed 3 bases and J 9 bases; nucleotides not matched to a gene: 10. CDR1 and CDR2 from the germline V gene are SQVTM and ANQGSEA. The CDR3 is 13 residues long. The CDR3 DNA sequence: TGCAGCGTTGATACGCCCGGGACAGCCCGCTACACCTTC. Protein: CSVDTPGTARYTF. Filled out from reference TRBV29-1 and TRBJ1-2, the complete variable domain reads SAVISQKPSRDICQRGTSLTIQCQVDSQVTMMFWYRQQPGQSLTLIATANQGSEATYESGFVIDKFPISRPNLTFSTLTVSNMSPEDSSIYLCSVDTPGTARYTFGSGTRLTVV.

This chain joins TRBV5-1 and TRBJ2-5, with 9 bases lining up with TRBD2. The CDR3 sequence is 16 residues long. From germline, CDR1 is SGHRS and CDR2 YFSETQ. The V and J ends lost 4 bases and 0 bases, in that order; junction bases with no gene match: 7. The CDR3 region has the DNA TGCGCCAGCAGCCCGGGACTAGCCGAGTACCAAGAGACCCAGTACTTC. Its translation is CASSPGLAEYQETQYF.

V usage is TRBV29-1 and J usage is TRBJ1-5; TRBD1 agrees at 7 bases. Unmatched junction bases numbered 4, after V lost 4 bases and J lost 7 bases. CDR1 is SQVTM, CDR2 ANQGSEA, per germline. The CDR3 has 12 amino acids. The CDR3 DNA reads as TGCAGCGTTGGAGGAGGGGGCCAGCCCCAGCATTTT. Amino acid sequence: CSVGGGGQPQHF.

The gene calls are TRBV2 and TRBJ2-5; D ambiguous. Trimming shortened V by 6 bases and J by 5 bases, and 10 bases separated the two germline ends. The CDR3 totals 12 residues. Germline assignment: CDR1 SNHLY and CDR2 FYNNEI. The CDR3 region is CASSDIGETQYF. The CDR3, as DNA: TGTGCCAGCAGCGACATAGGGGAGACCCAGTACTTC.

The CDR3, as DNA: TGTGCCAGCAGTGACCTAACGGGGGGTCGGGAGCAGTACTTC. This sequence encodes CASSDLTGGREQYF. This chain connects TRBV6-1 to TRBJ2-7; 7 positions agree with TRBD2. The CDR3 has 14 amino acids. The junction had 9 bases not matched to a gene; V was cut back by 3 bases and J by 7 bases. CDR1 is MNHNS, CDR2 SASEGT, per germline.

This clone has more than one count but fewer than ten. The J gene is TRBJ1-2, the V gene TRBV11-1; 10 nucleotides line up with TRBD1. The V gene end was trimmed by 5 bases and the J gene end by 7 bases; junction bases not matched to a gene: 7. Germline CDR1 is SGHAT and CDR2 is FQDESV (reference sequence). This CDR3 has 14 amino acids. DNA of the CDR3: TGTGCCAGCAGCCCCGGACAGGGGGGATTTGGCTACACCTTC. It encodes CASSPGQGGFGYTF.

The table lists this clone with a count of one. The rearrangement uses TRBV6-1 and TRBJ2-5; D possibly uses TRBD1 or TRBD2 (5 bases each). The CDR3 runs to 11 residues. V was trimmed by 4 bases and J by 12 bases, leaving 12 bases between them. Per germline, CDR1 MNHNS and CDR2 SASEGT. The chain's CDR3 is CASSVGDLKYF. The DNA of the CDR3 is TGTGCCAGCAGTGTGGGGGACCTCAAGTACTTC.

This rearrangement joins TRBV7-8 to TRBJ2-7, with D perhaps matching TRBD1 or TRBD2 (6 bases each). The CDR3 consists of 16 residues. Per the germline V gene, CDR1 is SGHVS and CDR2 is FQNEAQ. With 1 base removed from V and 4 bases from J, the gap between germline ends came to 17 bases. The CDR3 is CASSLGVGGGKYEQYF. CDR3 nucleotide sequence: TGTGCCAGCAGCTTAGGAGTGGGGGGCGGCAAATACGAGCAGTACTTC.

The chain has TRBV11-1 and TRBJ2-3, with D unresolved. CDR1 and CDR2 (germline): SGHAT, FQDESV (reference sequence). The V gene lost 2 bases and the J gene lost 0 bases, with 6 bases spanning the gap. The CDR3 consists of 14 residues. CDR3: CASSLLRSTDTQYF. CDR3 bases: TGTGCCAGCAGCTTACTTAGAAGCACAGATACGCAGTATTTT.

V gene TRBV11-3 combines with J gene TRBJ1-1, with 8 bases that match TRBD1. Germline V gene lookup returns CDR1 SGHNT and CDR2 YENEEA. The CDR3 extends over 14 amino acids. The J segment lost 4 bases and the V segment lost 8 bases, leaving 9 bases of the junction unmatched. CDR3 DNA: TGTGCCAGCGGCCGGGACAGGATGTCCACTGAAGCTTTCTTT. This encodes CASGRDRMSTEAFF.

The CDR3 DNA reads TGCGCCAGCAGCCAAGTAGGAACTAGCGGGAGGGGGGTGGAGACCCAGTACTTC. Its translation: CASSQVGTSGRGVETQYF. The rearrangement joins TRBV4-1 to TRBJ2-5; 13 bases fit TRBD2. The CDR3 loop spans 18 amino acids. Germline trimming cut 1 base from V and 5 bases from J; bases unmatched to any gene: 10. CDR1 is MGHRA, CDR2 YSYEKL, per germline.

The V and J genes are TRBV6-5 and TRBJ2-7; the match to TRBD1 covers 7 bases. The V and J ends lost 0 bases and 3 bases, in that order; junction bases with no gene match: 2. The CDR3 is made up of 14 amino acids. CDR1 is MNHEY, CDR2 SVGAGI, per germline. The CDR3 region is CASSYSWTGYEQYF. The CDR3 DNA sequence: TGTGCCAGCAGTTACTCTTGGACAGGCTACGAGCAGTACTTC.

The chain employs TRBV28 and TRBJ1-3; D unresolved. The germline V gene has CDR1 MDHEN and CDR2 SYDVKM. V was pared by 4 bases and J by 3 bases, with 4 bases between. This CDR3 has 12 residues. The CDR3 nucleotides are TGTGCCAGCAGTTCCTATGGAAACACCATATATTTT. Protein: CASSSYGNTIYF.

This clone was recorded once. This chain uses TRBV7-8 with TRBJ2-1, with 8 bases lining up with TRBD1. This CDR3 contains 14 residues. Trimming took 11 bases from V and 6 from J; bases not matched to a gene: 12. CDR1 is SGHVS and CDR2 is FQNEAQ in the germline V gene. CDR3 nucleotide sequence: TGTGCCGTGGGCGGGACAGGATGGGTCAATGAGCAGTTCTTC. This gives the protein CAVGGTGWVNEQFF.

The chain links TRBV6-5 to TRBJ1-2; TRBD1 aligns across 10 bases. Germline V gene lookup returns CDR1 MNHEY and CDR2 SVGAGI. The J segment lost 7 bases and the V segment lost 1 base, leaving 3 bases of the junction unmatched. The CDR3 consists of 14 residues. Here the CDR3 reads CASSYWDRGGGYTF. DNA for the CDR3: TGTGCCAGCAGTTACTGGGACAGGGGTGGTGGCTACACCTTC.

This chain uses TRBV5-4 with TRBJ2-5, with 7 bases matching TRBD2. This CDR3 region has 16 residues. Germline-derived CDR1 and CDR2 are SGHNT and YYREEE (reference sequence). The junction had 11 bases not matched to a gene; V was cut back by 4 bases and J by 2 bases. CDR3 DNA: TGTGCCAGCAGCCCGAGGAGCGGGGAGAAACAAGAGACCCAGTACTTC. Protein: CASSPRSGEKQETQYF.